This paragraph reports one T cell receptor (beta chain). TCRdb keeps only in-frame clones here, not all; method: immunoSEQ multiplex PCR. The sample consists of tens of thousands of clones, 80% to 90% of them appearing once. The entry originates in a study of neoadjuvant nivolumab and ipilimumab in lung cancer. CDR1 is LGHNA and CDR2 is YSLEER in the germline V gene. Trimming cost V 2 bases and J 2 bases, with 10 bases left between them. CDR3 length: 15 amino acids. The source material was blood, sampled before neoadjuvant nivolumab, alone or with ipilimumab. The origin of this receptor is an adult with non-small cell lung cancer. Some clones in this sample may be carry-over from other donors' samples. This chain uses TRBV4-3 with TRBJ2-4; D possibly corresponds to TRBD1 (5 bases). In DNA, the CDR3 is TGCGCCAGCAGCCAAAAACAGGACCCCAAAAACATTCAGTACTTC. It codes for CASSQKQDPKNIQYF.